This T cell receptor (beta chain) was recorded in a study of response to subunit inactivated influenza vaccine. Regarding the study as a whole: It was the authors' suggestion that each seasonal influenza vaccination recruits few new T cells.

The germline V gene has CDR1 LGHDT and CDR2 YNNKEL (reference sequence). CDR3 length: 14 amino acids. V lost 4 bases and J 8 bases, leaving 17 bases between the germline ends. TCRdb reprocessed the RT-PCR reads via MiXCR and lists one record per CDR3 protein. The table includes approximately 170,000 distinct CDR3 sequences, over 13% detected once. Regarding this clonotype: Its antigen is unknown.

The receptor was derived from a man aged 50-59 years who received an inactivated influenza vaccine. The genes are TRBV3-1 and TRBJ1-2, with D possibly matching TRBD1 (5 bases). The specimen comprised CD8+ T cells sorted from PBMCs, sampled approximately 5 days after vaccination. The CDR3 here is CASSLPGTGEGYTF. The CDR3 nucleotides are TGTGCCAGCAGCCTGCCCGGGACGGGTGAGGGCTACACCTTC.